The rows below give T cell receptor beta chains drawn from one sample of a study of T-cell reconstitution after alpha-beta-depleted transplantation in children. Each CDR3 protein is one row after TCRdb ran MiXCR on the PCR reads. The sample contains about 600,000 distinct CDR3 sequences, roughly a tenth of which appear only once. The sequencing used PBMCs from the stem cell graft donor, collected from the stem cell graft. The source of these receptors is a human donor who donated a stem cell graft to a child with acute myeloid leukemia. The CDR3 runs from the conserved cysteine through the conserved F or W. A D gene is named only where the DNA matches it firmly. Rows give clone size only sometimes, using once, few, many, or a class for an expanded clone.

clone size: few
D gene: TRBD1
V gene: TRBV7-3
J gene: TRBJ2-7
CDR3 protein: CASSLNPLGTGSHEQYF
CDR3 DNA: TGTGCCAGCAGCTTAAATCCCCTAGGGACAGGGTCCCACGAGCAGTACTTC

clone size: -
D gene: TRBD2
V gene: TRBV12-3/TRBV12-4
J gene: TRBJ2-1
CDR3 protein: CASSIAGGSNEQFF
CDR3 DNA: TGTGCCAGCAGTATAGCGGGAGGGTCCAATGAGCAGTTCTTC

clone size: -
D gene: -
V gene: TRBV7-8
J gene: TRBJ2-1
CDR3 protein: CASSLARLVGEQFF
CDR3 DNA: TGTGCCAGCAGCTTAGCGCGACTAGTTGGTGAGCAGTTCTTC

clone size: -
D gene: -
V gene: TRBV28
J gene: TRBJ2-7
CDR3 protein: CASSTSGVTSEQYF
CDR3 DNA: TGTGCCAGCTCCACGTCGGGGGTTACTTCCGAGCAGTACTTC

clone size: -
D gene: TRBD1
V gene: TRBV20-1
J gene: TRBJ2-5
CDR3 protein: CSASDPLALTGQETQYF
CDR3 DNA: TGCAGTGCTAGCGACCCGCTAGCCCTGACAGGGCAAGAGACCCAGTACTTC

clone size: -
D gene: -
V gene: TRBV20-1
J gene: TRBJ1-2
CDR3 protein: CSASIPHEGYGYTF
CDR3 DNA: TGCAGTGCTAGTATACCCCATGAGGGGTATGGCTACACCTTC

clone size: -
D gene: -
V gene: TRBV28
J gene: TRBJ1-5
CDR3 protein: CASSPRGFYQPQHF
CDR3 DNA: TGTGCCAGCAGCCCCCGGGGCTTCTATCAGCCCCAGCATTTT

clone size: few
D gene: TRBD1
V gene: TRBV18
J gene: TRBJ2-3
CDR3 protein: CASSPYRRQGSTDTQYF
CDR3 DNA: TGTGCCAGCTCACCCTACCGAAGACAGGGAAGCACAGATACGCAGTATTTT

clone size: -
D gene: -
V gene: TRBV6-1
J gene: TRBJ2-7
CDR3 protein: CASSEVGLSSYEQYF
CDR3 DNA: TGTGCCAGCAGTGAAGTAGGGCTTTCGTCCTACGAGCAGTACTTC

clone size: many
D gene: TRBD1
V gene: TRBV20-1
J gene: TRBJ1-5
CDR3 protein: CSATTSTGLQPQHF
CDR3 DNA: TGCAGTGCTACAACATCGACAGGGTTGCAGCCCCAGCATTTT

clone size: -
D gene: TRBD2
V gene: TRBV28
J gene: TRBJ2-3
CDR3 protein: CASSLPSGLNTQYF
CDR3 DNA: TGTGCCAGCAGTTTACCTAGCGGACTGAATACGCAGTATTTT

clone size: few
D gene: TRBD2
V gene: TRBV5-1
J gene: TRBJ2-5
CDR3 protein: CASSLAGVRETQYF
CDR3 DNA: TGCGCCAGCAGCTTAGCGGGAGTCCGGGAGACCCAGTACTTC

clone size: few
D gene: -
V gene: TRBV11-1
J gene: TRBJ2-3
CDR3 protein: CASSRRDSGTDTQYF
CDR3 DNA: TGTGCCAGCAGCCGCCGGGATTCAGGCACAGATACGCAGTATTTT

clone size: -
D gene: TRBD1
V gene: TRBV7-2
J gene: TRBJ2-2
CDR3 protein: CASSLRGTGGPGELFF
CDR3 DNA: TGTGCCAGCAGCTTAAGGGGGACAGGGGGTCCCGGGGAGCTGTTTTTT

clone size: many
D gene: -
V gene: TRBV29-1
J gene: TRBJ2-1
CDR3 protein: CSTRTVYGEQFF
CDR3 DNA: TGCAGCACCCGGACGGTGTACGGTGAGCAGTTCTTC

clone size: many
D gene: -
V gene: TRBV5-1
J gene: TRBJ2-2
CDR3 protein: CASSFKTGNTGELFF
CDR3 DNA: TGCGCCAGCAGCTTCAAAACAGGGAACACCGGGGAGCTGTTTTTT

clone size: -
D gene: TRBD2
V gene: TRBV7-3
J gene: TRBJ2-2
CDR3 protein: CASSLEGRGTGELFF
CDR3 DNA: TGTGCCAGCAGCTTGGAGGGGAGGGGAACCGGGGAGCTGTTTTTT

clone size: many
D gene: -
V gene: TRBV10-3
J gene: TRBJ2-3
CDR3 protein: CAISEKRGSDTQYF
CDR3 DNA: TGTGCCATCAGTGAAAAAAGAGGGTCAGATACGCAGTATTTT

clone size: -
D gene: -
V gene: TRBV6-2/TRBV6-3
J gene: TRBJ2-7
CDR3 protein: CASAPGSNGLYEQYF
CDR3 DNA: TGTGCCAGCGCTCCCGGATCTAATGGATTATACGAGCAGTACTTC

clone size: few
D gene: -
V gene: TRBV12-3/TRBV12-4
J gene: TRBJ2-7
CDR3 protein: CASSLDGSRSYEQYF
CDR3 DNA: TGTGCCAGCAGTTTAGACGGGAGTCGCTCCTACGAGCAGTACTTC